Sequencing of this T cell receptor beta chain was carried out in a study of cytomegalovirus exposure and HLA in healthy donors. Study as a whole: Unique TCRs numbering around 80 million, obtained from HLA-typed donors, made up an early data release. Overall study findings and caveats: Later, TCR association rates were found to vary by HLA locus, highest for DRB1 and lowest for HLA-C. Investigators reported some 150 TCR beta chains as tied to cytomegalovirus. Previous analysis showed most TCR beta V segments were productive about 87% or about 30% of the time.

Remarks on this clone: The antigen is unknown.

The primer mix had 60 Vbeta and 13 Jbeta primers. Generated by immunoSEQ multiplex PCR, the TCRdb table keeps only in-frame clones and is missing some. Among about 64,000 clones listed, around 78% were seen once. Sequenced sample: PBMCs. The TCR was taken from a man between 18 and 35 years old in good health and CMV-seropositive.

Here the CDR3 DNA reads TGCAGCGTCGCTAGCGGTATTACCTACGAGCAGTACTTC. It is translated as CSVASGITYEQYF. The chain uses TRBV29-1 and TRBJ2-7, with TRBD2 matching over 7 bases. Trimming cost V 6 bases and J 2 bases; bases outside gene matches: 7. In germline, CDR1 is SQVTM, CDR2 ANQGSEA. The CDR3 consists of 13 residues.